This paragraph covers one T cell receptor beta chain sequence. In the original analysis: The assay estimated nucleated cells by amplifying reference gene primers. The repertoire was sequenced with immunoSEQ multiplex PCR; TCRdb's copy has only in-frame clones and lacks some. D and trimming come from the DNA, and the V and J calls and clone size come from that table. The sample carries 45,000 to 55,000 clones, 90% recorded once. This entry is derived from a study of blood T cell repertoires in COVID-19. Turning to the study itself: Donors in the United States, Italy and Spain gave samples during acute or convalescent COVID-19. PBMCs, B-cell-depleted T cells, or T cells were the source of the cDNA or gDNA that made up the material.

Sequencing input: peripheral blood. The clonotype originates from a human donor in a cohort sampled during active COVID-19.

Here the CDR3 reads CASSTGTGTHVSYEQYF. The CDR3 bases are TGTGCCAGCAGCACGGGGACCGGGACTCATGTCTCCTACGAGCAGTACTTC. V usage is TRBV5-8 and J usage is TRBJ2-7, with D tentatively TRBD2 (6 bases). Germline CDR1 is SGHTS and CDR2 is YDEGEE. The V and J ends lost 4 bases and 0 bases respectively, with 20 bases between them. The length of the CDR3 is 17 residues.